This TCR beta chain was obtained from a study of Graves' ophthalmopathy and Graves' hyperthyroidism. Study-wide context: The term stable hyperthyroidism indicated an absence of ophthalmopathy within 18 months of follow-up.

Study conclusions and caveats: Discriminating ophthalmopathy from stable hyperthyroidism, a 13-signature model attained a sensitivity of approximately 85% and a specificity of 81.08%.

This clonotype was observed many times. Its antigen is not known. Germline CDR1 is SGHRS and CDR2 is YFSETQ. The CDR3 has 18 residues. V trimming: 4 bases; J trimming: 3 bases; junction bases outside the gene matches: 15. TCR beta CDR3 amplification used RNA transcripts. The first-round RT-PCR employed HTBI primers together with the Qiagen OneStep RT-PCR kit. A multiplex PCR was then performed as the second round. TCRdb independently ran MiXCR on the multiplex PCR reads; one entry per CDR3 protein. The table has 500,000 to 700,000 distinct CDR3 sequences, less than 45% seen once. The source of this sequence is an adult man with Graves' hyperthyroidism. The chain combines TRBV5-1 with TRBJ1-4; 7 positions match TRBD1. Sequencing input: peripheral blood or thyroid tissue (not recorded which). The CDR3 bases are TGCGCCAGCAGCCCAGAAGGACCCGGGACAGTCGCTAATGAAAAACTGTTTTTT. It yields the protein CASSPEGPGTVANEKLFF. Drawing the rest from reference TRBV5-1 and TRBJ1-4, the complete variable domain is KAGVTQTPRYLIKTRGQQVTLSCSPISGHRSVSWYQQTPGQGLQFLFEYFSETQRNKGNFPGRFSGRQFSNSRSEMNVSTLELGDSALYLCASSPEGPGTVANEKLFFGSGTQLSVL.